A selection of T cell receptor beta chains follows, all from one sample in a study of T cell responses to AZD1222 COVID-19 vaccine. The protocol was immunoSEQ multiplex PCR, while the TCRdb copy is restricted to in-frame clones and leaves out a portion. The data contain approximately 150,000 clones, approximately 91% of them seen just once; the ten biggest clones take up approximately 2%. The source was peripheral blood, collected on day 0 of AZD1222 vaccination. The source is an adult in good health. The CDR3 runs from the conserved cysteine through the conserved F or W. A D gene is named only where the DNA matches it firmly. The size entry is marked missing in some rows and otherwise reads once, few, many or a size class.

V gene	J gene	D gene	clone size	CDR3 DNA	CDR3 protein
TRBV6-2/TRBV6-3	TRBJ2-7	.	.	TGTGCCAGCAGTCTGGTGGGGGGCCAGAACGAGCAGTACTTC	CASSLVGGQNEQYF
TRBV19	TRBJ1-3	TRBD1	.	TGTGCCAGTAGTACCCGGGACAGCAGCTCTGGAAACACCATATATTTT	CASSTRDSSSGNTIYF
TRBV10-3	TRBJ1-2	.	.	TGTGCCATCAGTGTTTTTTCTCCGGAGGGAGGATATGGCTACACCTTC	CAISVFSPEGGYGYTF
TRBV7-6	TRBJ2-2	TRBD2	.	TGTGCCAGCAGCTTGGGGACTAGCGGGACCACCGGGGAGCTGTTTTTT	CASSLGTSGTTGELFF
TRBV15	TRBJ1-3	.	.	TGTGCCACCTCCCTCGGGGGGCCTGGAAACACCATATATTTT	CATSLGGPGNTIYF
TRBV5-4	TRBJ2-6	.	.	TGTGCCAGCAGCTTGGAGTCTGGGGCCAACGTCCTGACTTTC	CASSLESGANVLTF
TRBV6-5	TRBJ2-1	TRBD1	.	TGTGCCACCCAGGACAGGGGAGTAAGGGAGCAGTTCTTC	CATQDRGVREQFF
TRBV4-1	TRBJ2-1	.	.	TGCGCCAGCAGCCCCCTAACCGCCTTAGCGGAAACACGGGGAAATGAGCAGTTCTTC	CASSPLTALAETRGNEQFF
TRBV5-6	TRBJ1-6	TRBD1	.	TGTGCCAGCAGCCGGGGACAGAATAATTCACCCCTCCACTTT	CASSRGQNNSPLHF
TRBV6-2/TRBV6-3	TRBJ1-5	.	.	TGTGCCAGCAGTCACGCTGTTCAGCCCCAGCATTTT	CASSHAVQPQHF
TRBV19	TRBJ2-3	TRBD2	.	TGTGCCAGTGAGAGCGGGGGGCATTATAGCACAGATACGCAGTATTTT	CASESGGHYSTDTQYF
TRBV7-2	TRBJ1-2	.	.	TGTGCCAGCAGCTTACAGGGAGGGTCTAACTATGGCTACACCTTC	CASSLQGGSNYGYTF
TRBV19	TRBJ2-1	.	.	TGTGCCAGTAGTATAGGGGGGACCTACAATGAGCAGTTCTTC	CASSIGGTYNEQFF
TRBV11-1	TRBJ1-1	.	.	TGTGCCAGCAGCTTGTTCTCCGGAAACACTGAAGCTTTCTTT	CASSLFSGNTEAFF
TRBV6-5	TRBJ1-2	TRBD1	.	TGTGCCACAGAAGGAAACAGGGGTTCCGACTATGGCTACACCTTC	CATEGNRGSDYGYTF
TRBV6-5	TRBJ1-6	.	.	TGTGCCAGCAGTTACTCGACAACGGAGACACCCCTCCACTTT	CASSYSTTETPLHF
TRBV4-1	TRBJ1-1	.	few	TGCGCCAGCAGCCTCACACTTATGAACACTGAAGCTTTCTTT	CASSLTLMNTEAFF
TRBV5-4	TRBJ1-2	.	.	TGTGCCAGCAGCCAGGACAGTTATGGCTACACCTTC	CASSQDSYGYTF
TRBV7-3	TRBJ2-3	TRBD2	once	TGTGCCAGCAGCTCTACTAGCGGGATGGCAGATACGCAGTATTTT	CASSSTSGMADTQYF
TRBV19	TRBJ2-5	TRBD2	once	TGTGCCAGTACCCCGGCGGGACTAGCGGAGGCCCAGTACTTC	CASTPAGLAEAQYF
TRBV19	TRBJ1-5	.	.	TGTGCCAGTAGTAGGGATAGCAATCAGCCCCAGCATTTT	CASSRDSNQPQHF
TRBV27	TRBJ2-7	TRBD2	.	TGTGCCAGCAGAAACCTAACTAGCGGGAGGCCATACGAGCAGTACTTC	CASRNLTSGRPYEQYF
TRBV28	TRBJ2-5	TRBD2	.	TGTGCCAGCAGTTTTGTAGCGGGGATCCAAGAGACCCAGTACTTC	CASSFVAGIQETQYF
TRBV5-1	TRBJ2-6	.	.	TGCGCCAGCAGCTTAGGGAACTCTGGGGCCAACGTCCTGACTTTC	CASSLGNSGANVLTF